The T cell receptor (beta chain) under discussion was sequenced for a study of cytomegalovirus exposure and HLA in healthy donors. Across the whole study: Unique TCR beta sequences numbering approximately 100 million came from 150 million to 200 million T cells in an earlier analysis.

With 60 Vbeta and 13 Jbeta primers, the PCR was carried out. Clones were sequenced by immunoSEQ multiplex PCR, and TCRdb holds only the in-frame ones, with some missing. The sample lists about 60,000 clones, about three quarters occurring once. Trimming pared 1 base from V and 6 bases from J, leaving 8 bases between. This CDR3 is 13 amino acids long. Germline values: CDR1 MNHNS, CDR2 SASEGT. This cohort consisted of healthy bone marrow donors. On this clone itself: Its target is not known.

Study observations and caveats: In a later analysis, about 17,000 TCR beta sequences were associated with HLA alleles at 0.05 false discovery rate. Upon later analysis, TCR association rates were observed to vary by HLA locus, being highest for DRB1 and lowest for HLA-C.

The sequencing sample was made of PBMCs. J is TRBJ2-3 and V is TRBV6-1; tentative D call: TRBD2 (6 bases). The TCR sequence derives from a female donor in good health and CMV-seronegative. This CDR3 reads CASSEGGRDTQYF. The CDR3 DNA follows: TGTGCCAGCAGTGAAGGGGGGAGGGATACGCAGTATTTT.